This T cell receptor beta chain was found in a study of blood T cell repertoires in COVID-19. Study context: Sites in the United States, Italy and Spain provided acute and convalescent COVID-19 samples.

Trimming shortened V by 4 bases and J by 6 bases, and 14 bases separated the two germline ends. The V gene's germline CDR1 is SGHTS and CDR2 YDEGEE. CDR3 length: 14 amino acids. The assay was immunoSEQ multiplex PCR, and TCRdb's table has in-frame clones only and misses some. The sample holds tens of thousands of clones, roughly 90% seen once. Seattle patient enrollment occurred during active infection, with longitudinal follow-up thereafter. This receptor was taken from a man in his forties or fifties with COVID-19, enrolled during active disease. The rearrangement joins TRBV5-8 to TRBJ1-5, with TRBD1 as a possible D gene (6 bases). Sequenced: peripheral blood. CDR3 sequence (DNA): TGTGCCAGCAGCCTCGGGACACGGATTCAGCCCCAGCATTTT. It specifies CASSLGTRIQPQHF.